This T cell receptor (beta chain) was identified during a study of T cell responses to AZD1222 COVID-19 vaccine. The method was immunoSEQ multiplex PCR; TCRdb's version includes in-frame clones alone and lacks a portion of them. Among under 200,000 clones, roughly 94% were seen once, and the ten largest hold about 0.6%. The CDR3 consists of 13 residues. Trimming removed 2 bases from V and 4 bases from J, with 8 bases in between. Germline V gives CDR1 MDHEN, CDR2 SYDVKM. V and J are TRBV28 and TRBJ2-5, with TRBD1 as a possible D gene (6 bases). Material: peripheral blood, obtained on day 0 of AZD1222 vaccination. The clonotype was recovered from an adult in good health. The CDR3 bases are TGTGCCAGCAGTTTAGGGGGCCCAGAGACCCAGTACTTC. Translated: CASSLGGPETQYF.